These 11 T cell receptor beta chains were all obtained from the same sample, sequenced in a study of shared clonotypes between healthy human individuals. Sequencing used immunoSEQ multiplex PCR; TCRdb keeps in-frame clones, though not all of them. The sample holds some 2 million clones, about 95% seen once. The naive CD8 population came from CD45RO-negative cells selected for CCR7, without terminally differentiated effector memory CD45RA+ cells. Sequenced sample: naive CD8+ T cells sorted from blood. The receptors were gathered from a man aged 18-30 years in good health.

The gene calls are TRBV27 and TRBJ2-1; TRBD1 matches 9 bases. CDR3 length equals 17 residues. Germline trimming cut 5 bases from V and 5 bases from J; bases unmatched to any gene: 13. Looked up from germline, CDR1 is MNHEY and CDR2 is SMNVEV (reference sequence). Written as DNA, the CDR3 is TGTGCCAGCAGTCCCTGGACGGGACAGGGCCTCCACAATGAGCAGTTCTTC. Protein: CASSPWTGQGLHNEQFF.

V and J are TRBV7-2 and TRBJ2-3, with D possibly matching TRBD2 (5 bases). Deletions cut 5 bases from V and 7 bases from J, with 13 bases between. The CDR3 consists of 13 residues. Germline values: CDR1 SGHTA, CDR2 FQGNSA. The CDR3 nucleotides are TGTGCCAGCAGCCCCCTGATGGACTATACGCAGTATTTT. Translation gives CASSPLMDYTQYF. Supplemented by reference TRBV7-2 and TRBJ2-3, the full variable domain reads GAGVSQSPSNKVTEKGKDVELRCDPISGHTALYWYRQSLGQGLEFLIYFQGNSAPDKSGLPSDRFSAERTGGSVSTLTIQRTQQEDSAVYLCASSPLMDYTQYFGPGTRLTVL.

CDR3 nucleotides: TGTGCCAGCAGCTCCGGACAATCGGCAGATACGCAGTATTTT. It specifies CASSSGQSADTQYF. The V gene is TRBV7-9, the J gene TRBJ2-3; D perhaps matches TRBD1 (5 bases). Germline V lookup: CDR1 SEHNR, CDR2 FQNEAQ (reference sequence). V was trimmed by 4 bases and J by 4 bases, leaving 12 bases between them. CDR3 length equals 14 residues.

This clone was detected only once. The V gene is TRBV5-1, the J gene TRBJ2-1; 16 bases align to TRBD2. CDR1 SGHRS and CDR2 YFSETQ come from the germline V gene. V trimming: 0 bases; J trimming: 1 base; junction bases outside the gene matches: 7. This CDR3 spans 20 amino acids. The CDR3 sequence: CASSLGVLGLAGGSYNEQFF. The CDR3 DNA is TGCGCCAGCAGCTTGGGTGTGCTGGGACTAGCGGGAGGGTCCTACAATGAGCAGTTCTTC.

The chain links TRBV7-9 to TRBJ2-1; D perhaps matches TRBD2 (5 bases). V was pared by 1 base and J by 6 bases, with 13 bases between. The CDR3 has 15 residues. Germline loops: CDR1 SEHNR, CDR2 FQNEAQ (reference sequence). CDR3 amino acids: CASSLDDSESNEQFF. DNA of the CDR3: TGTGCCAGCAGCTTAGACGATAGCGAAAGCAATGAGCAGTTCTTC. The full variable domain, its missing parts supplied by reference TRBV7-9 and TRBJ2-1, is DTGVSQNPRHKITKRGQNVTFRCDPISEHNRLYWYRQTLGQGPEFLTYFQNEAQLEKSRLLSDRFSAERPKGSFSTLEIQRTEQGDSAMYLCASSLDDSESNEQFFGPGTRLTVL.

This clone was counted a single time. The CDR3 region is CASSVWTDYNSPLHF. CDR3 DNA: TGTGCCAGCAGCGTATGGACAGACTATAATTCACCCCTCCACTTT. V usage is TRBV11-2 and J usage is TRBJ1-6; D is possibly TRBD1 (6 bases). Germline CDR1 is SGHAT and CDR2 is FQNNGV. CDR3 length equals 15 residues. V gave up 5 bases and J gave up 3 bases, with 11 bases separating them.

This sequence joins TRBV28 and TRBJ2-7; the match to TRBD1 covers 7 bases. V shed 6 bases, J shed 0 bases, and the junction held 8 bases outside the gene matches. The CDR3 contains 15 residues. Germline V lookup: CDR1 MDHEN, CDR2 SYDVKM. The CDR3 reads CASSPGQASSYEQYF. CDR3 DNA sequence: TGTGCCAGCAGCCCCGGACAGGCGAGCTCCTACGAGCAGTACTTC.

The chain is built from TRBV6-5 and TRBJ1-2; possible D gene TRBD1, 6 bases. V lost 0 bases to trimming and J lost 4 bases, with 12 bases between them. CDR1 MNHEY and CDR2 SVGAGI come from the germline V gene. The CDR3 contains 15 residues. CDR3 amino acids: CASSYSETGLYGYTF. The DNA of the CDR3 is TGTGCCAGCAGTTACTCGGAGACAGGTCTCTATGGCTACACCTTC.

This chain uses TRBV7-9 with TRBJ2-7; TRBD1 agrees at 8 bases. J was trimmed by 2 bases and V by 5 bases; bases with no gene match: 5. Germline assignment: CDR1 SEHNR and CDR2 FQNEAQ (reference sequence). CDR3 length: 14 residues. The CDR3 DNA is TGTGCCAGCAGCACGGACAGGGCGCCCTACGAGCAGTACTTC. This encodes CASSTDRAPYEQYF.

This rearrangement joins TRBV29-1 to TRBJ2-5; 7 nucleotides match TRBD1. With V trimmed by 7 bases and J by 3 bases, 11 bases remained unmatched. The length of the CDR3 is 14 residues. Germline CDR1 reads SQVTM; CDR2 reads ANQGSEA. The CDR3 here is CSAETGTEKETQYF. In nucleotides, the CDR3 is TGCAGCGCCGAAACCGGGACAGAGAAAGAGACCCAGTACTTC.

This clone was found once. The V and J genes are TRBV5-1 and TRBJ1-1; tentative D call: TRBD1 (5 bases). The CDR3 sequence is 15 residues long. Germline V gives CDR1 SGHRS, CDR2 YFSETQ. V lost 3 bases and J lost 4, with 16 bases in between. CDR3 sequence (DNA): TGCGCCAGCAGCTCTGGACATGGTTCGTTCACTGAAGCTTTCTTT. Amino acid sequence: CASSSGHGSFTEAFF.